Below, 22 T cell receptor beta chains from the same sample are listed, as sequenced in a study of blood T cells in healthy people across ages. A second PCR of roughly 7 to 11 cycles used a sample-barcoded 5' primer and a J-beta primer mix. TCRdb recomputed calls from the 5' RACE reads with MiXCR, one row per CDR3 protein. The table records about 800,000 distinct CDR3 sequences, roughly 60% of them present only once. Sequencing was done on a sample of blood. The origin of the receptors is a man aged 25 to 40 in good health.

This clonotype was found a few times. This rearrangement joins TRBV9 to TRBJ2-1, with TRBD2 matching over 9 bases. The CDR3 consists of 15 residues. V lost 4 bases and J lost 7; bases outside the gene matches: 9. Germline values: CDR1 SGDLS, CDR2 YYNGEE. Here the CDR3 reads CASSLREGRWNEQFF. Here the CDR3 DNA reads TGTGCCAGCAGCTTGCGGGAGGGGCGGTGGAATGAGCAGTTCTTC.

The CDR3 reads CASSPRALGVDTQYF. The CDR3 DNA reads TGTGCCAGCAGCCCCCGAGCGCTTGGGGTCGATACGCAGTATTTT. J is TRBJ2-3 and V is TRBV7-8; D is unclear. The V gene's germline CDR1 is SGHVS and CDR2 FQNEAQ. The CDR3 is 15 residues long. Trimming removed 5 bases from V and 6 bases from J, with 18 bases in between. Looking up the rest from reference TRBV7-8 and TRBJ2-3 gives the full variable domain: GAGVSQSPRYKVAKRGQDVALRCDPISGHVSLFWYQQALGQGPEFLTYFQNEAQLDKSGLPSDRFFAERPEGSVSTLKIQRTQQEDSAVYLCASSPRALGVDTQYFGPGTRLTVL.

The J gene is TRBJ2-5, the V gene TRBV5-1; 9 bases are a match to TRBD1. The trim removed 2 bases at V and 4 bases at J, leaving 9 bases unmatched. Germline assignment: CDR1 SGHRS and CDR2 YFSETQ. This CDR3 spans 16 amino acids. The DNA for the CDR3 is TGCGCCAGCAGCTTACAGGGGGCGCTTTCGGCAGAGACCCAGTACTTC. Translating gives CASSLQGALSAETQYF.

As to this clonotype: One end of the junction varies from germline; a read error may be responsible. V usage is TRBV20-1 and J usage is TRBJ1-5, with D uncertain. Looked up from germline, CDR1 is DFQATT and CDR2 is SNEGSKA (reference sequence). The length of the CDR3 is 12 residues. The CDR3 DNA sequence: TGCAATGCTGGGTTCTTCAATCAGCCCCAGCATTTT. Protein product: CNAGFFNQPQHF.

The V and J genes are TRBV7-2 and TRBJ2-3; the D call may be TRBD1 or TRBD2 (6 bases each). Trimming took 2 bases from V and 6 from J, leaving 15 bases between them. The CDR3 covers 15 residues. Per germline, CDR1 SGHTA and CDR2 FQGNSA. The CDR3 sequence is CASSLRRGRVDTQYF. Written as DNA, the CDR3 is TGTGCCAGCAGCTTACGACGGGGGCGGGTGGATACGCAGTATTTT.

Here the CDR3 DNA reads TGTGCCAGCAGTCCGAGGACGCCCGCTCTCCAATACGAGCAGTACTTC. As protein: CASSPRTPALQYEQYF. This rearrangement joins TRBV27 to TRBJ2-7; no clear D. Germline assignment: CDR1 MNHEY and CDR2 SMNVEV (reference sequence). CDR3 length: 16 residues. V was trimmed by 5 bases and J by 4 bases, leaving 21 bases between them.

The chain recombines TRBV6-5 with TRBJ2-6, with 9 bases aligning to TRBD1. Germline assignment: CDR1 MNHEY and CDR2 SVGAGI. V was clipped by 5 bases and J by 2 bases; unmatched bases: 4. The CDR3 totals 16 residues. The chain's CDR3 is CASSKQGAAGANVLTF. CDR3 in DNA: TGTGCCAGCAGTAAACAGGGGGCAGCTGGGGCCAACGTCCTGACTTTC.

In its sample, this clonotype was seen many times. This sequence joins TRBV5-1 and TRBJ2-4, with D tentatively TRBD2 (7 bases). The CDR3 is 17 residues long. V lost 0 bases, J lost 2 bases, and 15 bases lay in between. CDR1 is SGHRS, CDR2 YFSETQ, per germline. CDR3 amino acids: CASSLAGGGLTKNIQYF. CDR3 DNA sequence: TGCGCCAGCAGCTTGGCCGGCGGGGGCCTTACCAAAAACATTCAGTACTTC. The full variable domain, completed using reference TRBV5-1 and TRBJ2-4, is KAGVTQTPRYLIKTRGQQVTLSCSPISGHRSVSWYQQTPGQGLQFLFEYFSETQRNKGNFPGRFSGRQFSNSRSEMNVSTLELGDSALYLCASSLAGGGLTKNIQYFGAGTRLSVL.

V is TRBV29-1 and J is TRBJ1-1, with D perhaps TRBD1 (6 bases). Trimming shortened V by 1 base and J by 3 bases, and 15 bases separated the two germline ends. Germline values: CDR1 SQVTM, CDR2 ANQGSEA. This CDR3 comprises 15 residues. The CDR3 loop is CSVEGRGGADTEAFF. The CDR3 DNA is TGCAGCGTTGAAGGTCGGGGGGGCGCGGACACTGAAGCTTTCTTT.

There are a few counts of this clonotype. The chain combines TRBV11-1 with TRBJ2-1; 11 bases are shared with TRBD2. This CDR3 is 16 amino acids long. V lost 4 bases to trimming and J lost 8 bases; unmatched junction nucleotides: 10. From germline, CDR1 is SGHAT and CDR2 FQDESV (reference sequence). CDR3: CASSSRETSGSYEQFF. The CDR3 nucleotides are TGTGCCAGCAGCTCCCGGGAAACTAGCGGGAGTTATGAGCAGTTCTTC.

The count of this clonotype is one. The rearrangement uses TRBV6-6 and TRBJ2-1; 12 positions match TRBD2. V gave up 5 bases and J gave up 8 bases; unmatched junction bases: 7. The CDR3 loop spans 15 amino acids. Per germline, CDR1 MNHNY and CDR2 SVGAGI (reference sequence). CDR3 sequence: CASSPRTSGTDEQFF. CDR3 sequence (DNA): TGTGCCAGCAGTCCTCGGACTAGCGGGACTGATGAGCAGTTCTTC.

The chain employs TRBV11-2 and TRBJ2-7; D not certain. The V and J ends lost 6 bases and 7 bases respectively, with 19 bases between them. The CDR3 loop spans 14 amino acids. Germline assignment: CDR1 SGHAT and CDR2 FQNNGV. The CDR3 protein is CASSRSPTAVEQYF. In nucleotides, the CDR3 is TGTGCCAGCAGTCGCTCGCCGACTGCCGTGGAGCAGTACTTC. The full variable domain, with the rest looked up from reference TRBV11-2 and TRBJ2-7, is EAGVAQSPRYKIIEKRQSVAFWCNPISGHATLYWYQQILGQGPKLLIQFQNNGVVDDSQLPKDRFSAERLKGVDSTLKIQPAKLEDSAVYLCASSRSPTAVEQYFGPGTRLTVT.

This chain links TRBV7-9 with TRBJ2-5; no firm D call. The end of the DNA is better explained by TRBJ2-7, so the J call may be wrong. Germline lookup yields CDR1 SEHNR and CDR2 FQNEAQ (reference sequence). The CDR3 spans 14 residues. The CDR3 here is CASSFDKVWGEQYF. In nucleotides, the CDR3 is TGTGCCAGCAGCTTCGACAAGGTTTGGGGCGAGCAGTACTTC.

This clonotype was seen a handful of times. This chain uses TRBV29-1 with TRBJ2-5, with D unclear. There are 11 residues in the CDR3. Trimming took 7 bases from V and 7 from J, leaving 13 bases between them. CDR1 SQVTM and CDR2 ANQGSEA come from the germline V gene. As DNA, the CDR3 is TGCAGCGGGCTAGACGCCAGGACCCAGTACTTC. This encodes CSGLDARTQYF. Full variable domain (missing parts from reference TRBV29-1 and TRBJ2-5): SAVISQKPSRDICQRGTSLTIQCQVDSQVTMMFWYRQQPGQSLTLIATANQGSEATYESGFVIDKFPISRPNLTFSTLTVSNMSPEDSSIYLCSGLDARTQYFGPGTRLLVL.

The chain couples TRBV20-1 to TRBJ1-5; the D gene is possibly TRBD1 (5 bases). Trimming shortened V by 0 bases and J by 3 bases, and 9 bases separated the two germline ends. Germline values: CDR1 DFQATT, CDR2 SNEGSKA (reference sequence). The CDR3 is made up of 14 amino acids. CDR3 protein: CSAREIRDNQPQHF. The CDR3 region has the DNA TGCAGTGCTAGAGAAATCAGGGACAATCAGCCCCAGCATTTT.

This chain uses TRBV20-1 with TRBJ2-1; D is uncertain. There are 13 residues in the CDR3. The germline V gene has CDR1 DFQATT and CDR2 SNEGSKA (reference sequence). V shed 0 bases and J shed 7 bases, with 10 bases lying between them. This CDR3 is CSARDGGDNEQFF. DNA for the CDR3: TGCAGTGCTAGAGATGGTGGGGATAATGAGCAGTTCTTC.

The chain recombines TRBV11-1 with TRBJ2-3; possibly TRBD1 for D (7 bases). V was pared by 2 bases and J by 2 bases, with 11 bases between. The CDR3 consists of 15 residues. Germline CDR1 reads SGHAT; CDR2 reads FQDESV (reference sequence). The CDR3 bases are TGTGCCAGCAGCTTACCCAGGGGGGTCACAGATACGCAGTATTTT. This codes for CASSLPRGVTDTQYF.

The chain recombines TRBV20-1 with TRBJ2-3; no firm D call. Trimming stripped 6 bases from V and 3 bases from J, with 13 bases between. CDR3 size: 13 residues. In germline, CDR1 is DFQATT, CDR2 SNEGSKA (reference sequence). CDR3 region: CSAGPTGTDTQYF. The CDR3 DNA reads TGCAGTGCCGGTCCCACTGGGACAGATACGCAGTATTTT.

The V gene is TRBV3-1, the J gene TRBJ2-1; 15 bases are shared with TRBD2. The trim removed 1 base at V and 9 bases at J, leaving 7 bases unmatched. CDR1 and CDR2 (germline): LGHDT, YNNKEL (reference sequence). This CDR3 is 17 amino acids long. For the CDR3, the DNA is TGTGCCAGCAGCCAAGGGACTAGCGGGGGGGCCTTTCCTGAGCAGTTCTTC. Its translation is CASSQGTSGGAFPEQFF.

V gene TRBV7-9 combines with J gene TRBJ1-1; no clear D gene. The CDR3 loop spans 14 amino acids. V gave up 3 bases and J gave up 4 bases, with 12 bases separating them. Germline-derived CDR1 and CDR2 are SEHNR and FQNEAQ (reference sequence). Written as DNA, the CDR3 is TGTGCCAGCAGCTTTACGTCACTCGGCACTGAAGCTTTCTTT. It specifies CASSFTSLGTEAFF.

V gene TRBV7-2 combines with J gene TRBJ2-4; tentatively, D is TRBD2 (6 bases). The tail of the sequence fits TRBJ2-7 better, so the J call may be wrong. CDR3 length: 13 residues. In germline, CDR1 is SGHTA, CDR2 FQGNSA. CDR3 nucleotides: TGTGCCAGCAGCCGGCGGGGAGAGGACGAGCAGTACTTC. Translation: CASSRRGEDEQYF.

This clonotype was observed at least ten times. The rearrangement uses TRBV7-2 and TRBJ2-1, with 13 bases that match TRBD2. The junction had 2 bases not matched to a gene; V was cut back by 4 bases and J by 8 bases. Germline lookup yields CDR1 SGHTA and CDR2 FQGNSA. The CDR3 contains 14 residues. Here the CDR3 reads CASSSGLAGDEQFF. In DNA form, the CDR3 reads TGTGCCAGCAGCTCAGGACTAGCGGGAGATGAGCAGTTCTTC.